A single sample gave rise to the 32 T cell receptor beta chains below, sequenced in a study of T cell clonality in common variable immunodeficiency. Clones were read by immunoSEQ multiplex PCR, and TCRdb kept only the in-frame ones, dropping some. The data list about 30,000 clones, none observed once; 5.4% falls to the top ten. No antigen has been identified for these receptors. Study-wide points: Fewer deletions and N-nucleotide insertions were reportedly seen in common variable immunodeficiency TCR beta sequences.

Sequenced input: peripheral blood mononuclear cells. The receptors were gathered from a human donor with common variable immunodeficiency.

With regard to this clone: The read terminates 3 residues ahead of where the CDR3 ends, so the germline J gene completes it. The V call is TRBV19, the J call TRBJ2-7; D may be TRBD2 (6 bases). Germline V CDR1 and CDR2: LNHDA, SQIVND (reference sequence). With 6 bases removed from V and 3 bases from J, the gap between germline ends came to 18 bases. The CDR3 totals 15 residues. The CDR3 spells CASSLSPTGVYEQYF. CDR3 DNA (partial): TGTGCCAGTAGCCTATCCCCGACGGGGGTCTACGAG.

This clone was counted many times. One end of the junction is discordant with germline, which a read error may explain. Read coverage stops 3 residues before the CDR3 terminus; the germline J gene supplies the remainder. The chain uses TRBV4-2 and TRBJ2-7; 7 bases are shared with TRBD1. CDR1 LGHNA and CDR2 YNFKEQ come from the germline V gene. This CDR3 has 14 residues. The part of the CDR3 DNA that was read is TGCGCCAGCAGCCAAGACAGGGCTTCCTACGAG. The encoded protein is CASSQDRASYE. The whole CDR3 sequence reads CASSQDRASYEQYF.

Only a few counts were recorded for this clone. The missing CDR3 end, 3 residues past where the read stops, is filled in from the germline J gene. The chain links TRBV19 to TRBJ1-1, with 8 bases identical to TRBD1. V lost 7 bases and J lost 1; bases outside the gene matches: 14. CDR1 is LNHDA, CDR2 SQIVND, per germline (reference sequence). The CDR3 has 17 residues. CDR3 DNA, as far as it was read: TGTGCCAGTACCCCACAGTCCAGGGGGCATGGGAACACTGAA. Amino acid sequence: CASTPQSRGHGNTE. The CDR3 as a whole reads CASTPQSRGHGNTEAFF.

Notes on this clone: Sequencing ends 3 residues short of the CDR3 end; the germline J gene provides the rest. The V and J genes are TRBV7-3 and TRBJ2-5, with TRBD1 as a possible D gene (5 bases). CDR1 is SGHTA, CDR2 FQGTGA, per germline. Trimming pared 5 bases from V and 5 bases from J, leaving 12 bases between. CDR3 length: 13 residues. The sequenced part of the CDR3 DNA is TGTGCCAGCAGCGTTGGGGCACGGGAGACC. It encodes CASSVGARET. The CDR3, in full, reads CASSVGARETQYF.

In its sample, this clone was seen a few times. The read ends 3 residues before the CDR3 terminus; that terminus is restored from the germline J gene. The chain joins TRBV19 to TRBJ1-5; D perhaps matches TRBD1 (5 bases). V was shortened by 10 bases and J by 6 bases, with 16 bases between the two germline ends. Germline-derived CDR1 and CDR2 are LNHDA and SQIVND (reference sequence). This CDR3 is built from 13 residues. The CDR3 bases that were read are TGTGCCACCATAGCGGGGGGGGGTCAGCCC. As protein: CATIAGGGQP. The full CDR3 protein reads CATIAGGGQPQHF.

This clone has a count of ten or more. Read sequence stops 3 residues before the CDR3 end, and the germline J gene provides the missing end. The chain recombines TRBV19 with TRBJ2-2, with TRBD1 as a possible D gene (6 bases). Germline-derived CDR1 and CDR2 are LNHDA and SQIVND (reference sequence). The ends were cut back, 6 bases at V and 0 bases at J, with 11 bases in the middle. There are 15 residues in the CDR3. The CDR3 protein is CASRPGQANTGELFF. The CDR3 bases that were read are TGTGCCAGTAGACCGGGACAAGCGAACACCGGGGAG.

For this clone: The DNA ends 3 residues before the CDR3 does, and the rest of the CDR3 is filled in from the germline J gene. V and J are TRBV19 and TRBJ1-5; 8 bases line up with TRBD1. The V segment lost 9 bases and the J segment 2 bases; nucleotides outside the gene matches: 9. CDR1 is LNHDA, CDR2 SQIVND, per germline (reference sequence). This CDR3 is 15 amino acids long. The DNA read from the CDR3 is TGTGCCAGCATCAGACAGGGGATGGGCAATCAGCCC. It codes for CASIRQGMGNQP. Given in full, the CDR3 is CASIRQGMGNQPQHF.

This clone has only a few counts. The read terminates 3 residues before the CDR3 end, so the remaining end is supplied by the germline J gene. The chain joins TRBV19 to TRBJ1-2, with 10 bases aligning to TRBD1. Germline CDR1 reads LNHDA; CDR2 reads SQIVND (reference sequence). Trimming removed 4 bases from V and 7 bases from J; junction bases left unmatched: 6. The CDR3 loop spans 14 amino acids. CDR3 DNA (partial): TGTGCCAGTAGTACTCGACAGGGGGCGGGTGGC. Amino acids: CASSTRQGAGG. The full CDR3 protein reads CASSTRQGAGGYTF.

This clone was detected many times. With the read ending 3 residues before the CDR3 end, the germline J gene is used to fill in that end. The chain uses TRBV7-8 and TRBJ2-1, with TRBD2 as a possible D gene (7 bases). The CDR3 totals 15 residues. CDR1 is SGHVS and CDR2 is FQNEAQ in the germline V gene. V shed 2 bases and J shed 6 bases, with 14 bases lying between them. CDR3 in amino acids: CASSLKGGKFNEQFF. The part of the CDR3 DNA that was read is TGTGCCAGCAGCTTAAAGGGGGGGAAGTTCAATGAG.

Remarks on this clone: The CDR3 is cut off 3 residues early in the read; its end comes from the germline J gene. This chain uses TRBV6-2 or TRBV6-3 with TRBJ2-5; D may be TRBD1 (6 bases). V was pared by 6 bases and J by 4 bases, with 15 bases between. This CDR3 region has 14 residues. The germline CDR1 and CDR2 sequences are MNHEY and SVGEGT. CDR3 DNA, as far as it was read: TGTGCCAGCAGCCTTACAGGGATAGGAGAGACC. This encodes CASSLTGIGET. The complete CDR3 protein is CASSLTGIGETQYF.

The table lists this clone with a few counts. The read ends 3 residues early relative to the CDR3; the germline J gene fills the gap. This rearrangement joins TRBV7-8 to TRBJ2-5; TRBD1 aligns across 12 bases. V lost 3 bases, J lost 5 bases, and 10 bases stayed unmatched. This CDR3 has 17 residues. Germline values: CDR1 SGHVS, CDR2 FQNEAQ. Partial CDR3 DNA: TGTGCCAGCAGCTTCTTGGGGGACAGGGGGCCTGGGGAGACC. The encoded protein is CASSFLGDRGPGET. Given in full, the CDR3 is CASSFLGDRGPGETQYF.

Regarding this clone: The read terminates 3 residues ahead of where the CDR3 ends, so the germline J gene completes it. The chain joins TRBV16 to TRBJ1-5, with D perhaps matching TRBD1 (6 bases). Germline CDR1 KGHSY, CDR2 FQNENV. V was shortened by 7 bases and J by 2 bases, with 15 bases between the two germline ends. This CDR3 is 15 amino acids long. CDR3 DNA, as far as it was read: TGTGCCAGCACTGCGGGGGGCGAGGGCAATCAGCCC. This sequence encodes CASTAGGEGNQP. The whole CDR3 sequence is CASTAGGEGNQPQHF.

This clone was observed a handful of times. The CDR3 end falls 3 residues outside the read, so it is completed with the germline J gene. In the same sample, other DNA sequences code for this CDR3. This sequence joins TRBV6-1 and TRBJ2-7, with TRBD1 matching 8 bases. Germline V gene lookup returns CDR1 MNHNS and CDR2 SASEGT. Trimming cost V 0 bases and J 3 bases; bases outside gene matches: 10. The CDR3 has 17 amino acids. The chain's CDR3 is CASSEAWGDRNIYEQYF. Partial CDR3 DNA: TGTGCCAGCAGTGAAGCCTGGGGGGACAGGAATATCTACGAG.

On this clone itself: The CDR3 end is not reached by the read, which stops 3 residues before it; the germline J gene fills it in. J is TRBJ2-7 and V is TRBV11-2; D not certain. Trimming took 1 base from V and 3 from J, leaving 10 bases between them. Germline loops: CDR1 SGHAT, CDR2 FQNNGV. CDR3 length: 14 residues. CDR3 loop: CASSLGQSRYEQYF. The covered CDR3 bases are TGTGCCAGCAGCTTAGGACAAAGCCGCTACGAG.

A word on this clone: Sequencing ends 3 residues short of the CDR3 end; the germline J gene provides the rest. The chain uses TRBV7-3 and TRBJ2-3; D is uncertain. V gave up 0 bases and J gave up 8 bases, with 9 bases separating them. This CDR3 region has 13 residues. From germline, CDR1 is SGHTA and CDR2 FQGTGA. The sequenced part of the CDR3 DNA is TGTGCCAGCAGCTTAACTGGGTCAGGTACG. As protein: CASSLTGSGT. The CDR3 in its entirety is CASSLTGSGTQYF.

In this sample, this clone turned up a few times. CDR3 amino acids: CATTTFSTDTQYF. CDR3 DNA (partial): TGTGCCACCACTACCTTTAGCACAGATACG. J is TRBJ2-3 and V is TRBV6-2 or TRBV6-3; D uncertain. The read ends 3 residues early relative to the CDR3; the germline J gene fills the gap. Germline V gene sequence: CDR1 MNHEY, CDR2 SVGEGT. V lost 10 bases and J lost 0, with 11 bases in between. The CDR3 totals 13 residues.

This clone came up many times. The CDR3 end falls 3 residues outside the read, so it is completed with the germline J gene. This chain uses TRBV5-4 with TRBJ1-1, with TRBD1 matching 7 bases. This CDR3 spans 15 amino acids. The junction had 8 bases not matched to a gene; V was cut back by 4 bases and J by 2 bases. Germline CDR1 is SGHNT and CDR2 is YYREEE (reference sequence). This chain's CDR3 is CASSPSTGFNTEAFF. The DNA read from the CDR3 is TGTGCCAGCAGCCCGTCGACAGGGTTTAACACTGAA. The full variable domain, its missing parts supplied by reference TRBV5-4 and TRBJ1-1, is ETGVTQSPTHLIKTRGQQVTLRCSSQSGHNTVSWYQQALGQGPQFIFQYYREEENGRGNFPPRFSGLQFPNYSSELNVNALELDDSALYLCASSPSTGFNTEAFFGQGTRLTVV.

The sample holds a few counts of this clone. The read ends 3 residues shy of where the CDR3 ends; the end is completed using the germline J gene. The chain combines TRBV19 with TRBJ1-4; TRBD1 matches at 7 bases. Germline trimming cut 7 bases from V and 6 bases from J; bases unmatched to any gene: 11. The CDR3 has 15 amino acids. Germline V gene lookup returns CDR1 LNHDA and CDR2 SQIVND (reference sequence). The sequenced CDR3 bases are TGTGCCAGTACCCAGAGGACAGGTTTGGATGAAAAA. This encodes CASTQRTGLDEK. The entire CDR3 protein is CASTQRTGLDEKLFF.

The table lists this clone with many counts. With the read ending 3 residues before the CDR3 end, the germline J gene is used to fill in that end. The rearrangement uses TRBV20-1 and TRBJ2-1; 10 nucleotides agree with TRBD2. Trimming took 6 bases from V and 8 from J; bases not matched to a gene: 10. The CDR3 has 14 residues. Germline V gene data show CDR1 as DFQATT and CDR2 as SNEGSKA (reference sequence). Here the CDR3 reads CSATPGLAFHEQFF. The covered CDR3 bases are TGCAGTGCCACCCCGGGACTAGCGTTCCATGAG.

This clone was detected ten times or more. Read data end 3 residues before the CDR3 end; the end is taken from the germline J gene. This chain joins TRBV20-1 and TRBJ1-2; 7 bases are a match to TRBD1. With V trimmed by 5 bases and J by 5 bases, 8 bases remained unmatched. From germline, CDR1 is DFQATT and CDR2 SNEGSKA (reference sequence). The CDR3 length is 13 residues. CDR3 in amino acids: CSASTGRNYGYTF. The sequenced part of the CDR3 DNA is TGCAGTGCTTCGACAGGGCGAAATTATGGC.

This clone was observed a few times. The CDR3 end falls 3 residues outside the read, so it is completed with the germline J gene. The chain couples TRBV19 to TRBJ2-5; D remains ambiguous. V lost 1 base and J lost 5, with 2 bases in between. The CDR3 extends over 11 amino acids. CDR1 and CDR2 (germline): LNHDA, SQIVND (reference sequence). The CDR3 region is CASSIAETQYF. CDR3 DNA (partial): TGTGCCAGTAGTATAGCGGAGACC.

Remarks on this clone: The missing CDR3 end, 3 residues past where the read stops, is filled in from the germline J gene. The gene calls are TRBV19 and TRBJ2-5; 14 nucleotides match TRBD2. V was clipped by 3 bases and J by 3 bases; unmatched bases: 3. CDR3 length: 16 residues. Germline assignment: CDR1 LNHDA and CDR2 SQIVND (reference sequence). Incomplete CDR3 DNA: TGTGCCAGTAGTATCCCGACTAGCGGGGGGGAAGAGACC. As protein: CASSIPTSGGEET. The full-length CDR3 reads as CASSIPTSGGEETQYF. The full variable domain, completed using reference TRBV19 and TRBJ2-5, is DGGITQSPKYLFRKEGQNVTLSCEQNLNHDAMYWYRQDPGQGLRLIYYSQIVNDFQKGDIAEGYSVSREKKESFPLTVTSAQKNPTAFYLCASSIPTSGGEETQYFGPGTRLLVL.

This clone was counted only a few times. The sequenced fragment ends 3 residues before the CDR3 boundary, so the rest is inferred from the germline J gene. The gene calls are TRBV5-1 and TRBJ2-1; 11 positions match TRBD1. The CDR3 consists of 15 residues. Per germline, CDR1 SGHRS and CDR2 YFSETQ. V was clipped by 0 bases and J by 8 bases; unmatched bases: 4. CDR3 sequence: CASSLEGTGGHEQFF. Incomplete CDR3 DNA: TGCGCCAGCAGCTTGGAGGGGACAGGGGGTCATGAG. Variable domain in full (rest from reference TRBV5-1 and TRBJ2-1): KAGVTQTPRYLIKTRGQQVTLSCSPISGHRSVSWYQQTPGQGLQFLFEYFSETQRNKGNFPGRFSGRQFSNSRSEMNVSTLELGDSALYLCASSLEGTGGHEQFFGPGTRLTVL.

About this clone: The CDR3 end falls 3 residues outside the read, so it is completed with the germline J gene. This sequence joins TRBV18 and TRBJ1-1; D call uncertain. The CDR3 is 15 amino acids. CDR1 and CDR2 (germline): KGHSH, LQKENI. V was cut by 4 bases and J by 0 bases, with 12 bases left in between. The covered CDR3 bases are TGTGCCAGCTCACAAAACTACCACTTGAACACTGAA. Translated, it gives CASSQNYHLNTE. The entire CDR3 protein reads CASSQNYHLNTEAFF.

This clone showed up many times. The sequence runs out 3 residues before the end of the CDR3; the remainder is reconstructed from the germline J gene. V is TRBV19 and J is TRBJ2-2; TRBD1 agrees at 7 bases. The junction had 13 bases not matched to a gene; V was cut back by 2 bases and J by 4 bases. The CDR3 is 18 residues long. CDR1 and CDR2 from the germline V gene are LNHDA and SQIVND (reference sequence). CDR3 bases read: TGTGCCAGTAGTATAAGGGGAAGCAGGGGGTTGAGCACCGGGGAG. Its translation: CASSIRGSRGLSTGE. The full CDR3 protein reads CASSIRGSRGLSTGELFF.

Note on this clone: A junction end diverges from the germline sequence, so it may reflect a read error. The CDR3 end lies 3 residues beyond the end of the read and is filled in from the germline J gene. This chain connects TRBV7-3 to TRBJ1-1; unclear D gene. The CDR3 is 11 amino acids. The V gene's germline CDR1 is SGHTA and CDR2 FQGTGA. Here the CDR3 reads CSSSSGFEAFF. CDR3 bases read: TGTTCCAGCAGCTCGGGTTTTGAA.

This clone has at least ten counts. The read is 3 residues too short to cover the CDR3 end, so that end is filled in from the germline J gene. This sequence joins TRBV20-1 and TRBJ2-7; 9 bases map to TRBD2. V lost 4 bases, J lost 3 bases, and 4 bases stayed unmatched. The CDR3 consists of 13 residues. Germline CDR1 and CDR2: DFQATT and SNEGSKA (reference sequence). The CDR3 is CSAKGTSRYEQYF. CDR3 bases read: TGCAGTGCTAAAGGGACTAGCCGCTACGAG.

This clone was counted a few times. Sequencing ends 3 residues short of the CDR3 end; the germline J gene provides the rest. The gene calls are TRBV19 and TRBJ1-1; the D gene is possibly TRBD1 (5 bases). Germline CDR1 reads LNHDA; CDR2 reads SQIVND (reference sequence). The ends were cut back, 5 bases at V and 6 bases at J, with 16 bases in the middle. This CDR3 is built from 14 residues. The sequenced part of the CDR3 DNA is TGTGCCAGTAGTCAGGACCGCTGGGGGGCTGAA. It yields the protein CASSQDRWGAE. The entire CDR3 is CASSQDRWGAEAFF. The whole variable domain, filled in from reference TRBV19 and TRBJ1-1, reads DGGITQSPKYLFRKEGQNVTLSCEQNLNHDAMYWYRQDPGQGLRLIYYSQIVNDFQKGDIAEGYSVSREKKESFPLTVTSAQKNPTAFYLCASSQDRWGAEAFFGQGTRLTVV.

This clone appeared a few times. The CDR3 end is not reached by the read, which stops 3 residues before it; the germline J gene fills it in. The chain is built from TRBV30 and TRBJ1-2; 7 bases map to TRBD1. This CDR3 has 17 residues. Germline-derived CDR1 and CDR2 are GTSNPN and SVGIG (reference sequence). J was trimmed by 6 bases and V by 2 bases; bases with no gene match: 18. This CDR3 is CAWSRQSDRTFINGYTF. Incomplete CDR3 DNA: TGTGCCTGGAGTCGCCAGTCGGACAGGACGTTTATCAATGGC.

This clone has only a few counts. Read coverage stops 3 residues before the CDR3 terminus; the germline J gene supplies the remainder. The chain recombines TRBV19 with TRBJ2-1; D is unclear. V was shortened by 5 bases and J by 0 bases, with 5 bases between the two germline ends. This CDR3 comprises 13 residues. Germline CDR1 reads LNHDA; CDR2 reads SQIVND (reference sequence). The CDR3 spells CASSLSSYNEQFF. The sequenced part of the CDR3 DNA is TGTGCCAGTAGTCTTAGCTCCTACAATGAG.

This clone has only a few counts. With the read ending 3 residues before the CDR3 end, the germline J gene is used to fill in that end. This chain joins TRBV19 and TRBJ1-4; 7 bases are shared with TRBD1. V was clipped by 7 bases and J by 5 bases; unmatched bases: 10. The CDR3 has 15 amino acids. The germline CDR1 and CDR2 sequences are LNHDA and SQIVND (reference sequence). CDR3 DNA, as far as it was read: TGTGCCAGTAACACTGGGGACAGCCGAAATGAAAAA. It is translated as CASNTGDSRNEK. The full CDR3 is CASNTGDSRNEKLFF.

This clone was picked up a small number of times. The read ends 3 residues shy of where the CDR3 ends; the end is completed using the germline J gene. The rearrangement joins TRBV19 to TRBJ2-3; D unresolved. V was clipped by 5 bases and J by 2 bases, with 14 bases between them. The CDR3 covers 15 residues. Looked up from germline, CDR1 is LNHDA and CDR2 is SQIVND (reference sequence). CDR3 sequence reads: CASSSPPDNTDTQYF. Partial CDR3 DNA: TGTGCCAGTAGTTCCCCTCCAGACAACACAGATACG.